The 21 T cell receptor beta chains below were found in one sample sequenced in a study of blood T cell repertoires in COVID-19. The protocol was immunoSEQ multiplex PCR, while the TCRdb copy is restricted to in-frame clones and leaves out a portion. The top ten clones hold about 8.3% of a sample with about 210,000 clones, 84% of them seen once. The sequenced material came from peripheral blood. The source of these receptors is an elderly woman with COVID-19, enrolled during active disease.

The V gene is TRBV27, the J gene TRBJ2-2, with 8 bases lining up with TRBD1. Germline V gives CDR1 MNHEY, CDR2 SMNVEV (reference sequence). The CDR3 extends over 13 amino acids. V lost 11 bases to trimming and J lost 3 bases; unmatched junction nucleotides: 5. The CDR3 region has the DNA TGTGCCTCTGGACAGGGTTACACCGGGGAGCTGTTTTTT. It yields the protein CASGQGYTGELFF.

This rearrangement joins TRBV9 to TRBJ2-3, with D unresolved. The germline gives CDR1 SGDLS, CDR2 YYNGEE. The V gene lost 4 bases and the J gene lost 4 bases, with 10 bases spanning the gap. The CDR3 extends over 13 amino acids. DNA of the CDR3: TGTGCCAGCAGCCCATCCCCGGCAGATACGCAGTATTTT. This gives the protein CASSPSPADTQYF.

The chain is built from TRBV2 and TRBJ2-7, with D tentatively TRBD2 (6 bases). V lost 6 bases and J lost 6, with 12 bases in between. The CDR3 has 12 amino acids. CDR1 and CDR2 (germline): SNHLY, FYNNEI. The CDR3 DNA reads as TGTGCCAGCAGGACTGGGGGGTCCGAGCAGTACTTC. Translated: CASRTGGSEQYF.

The chain carries TRBV10-3 and TRBJ2-1; 9 positions agree with TRBD2. The CDR3 extends over 16 amino acids. The V gene end was trimmed by 2 bases and the J gene end by 8 bases; junction bases not matched to a gene: 10. Looked up from germline, CDR1 is ENHRY and CDR2 is SYGVKD. CDR3 protein: CAISEGLARGVDEQFF. CDR3 nucleotide sequence: TGTGCCATCAGTGAGGGACTAGCGAGGGGAGTAGATGAGCAGTTCTTC.

The J gene is TRBJ2-7, the V gene TRBV4-1, with 7 bases fitting TRBD2. After removal of 0 bases from V and 3 bases from J, the junction contained 5 bases not matched to a gene. The CDR3 spans 15 residues. Looked up from germline, CDR1 is MGHRA and CDR2 is YSYEKL. This CDR3 reads CASSQETSGVYEQYF. CDR3 sequence (DNA): TGCGCCAGCAGCCAAGAAACCAGCGGGGTCTACGAGCAGTACTTC.

The rearrangement uses TRBV7-9 and TRBJ1-4; D call uncertain. From germline, CDR1 is SEHNR and CDR2 FQNEAQ (reference sequence). The ends were cut back, 5 bases at V and 5 bases at J, with 12 bases in the middle. The length of the CDR3 is 14 residues. The CDR3 region is CASSLPRQNEKLFF. As DNA, the CDR3 is TGTGCCAGCAGCCTCCCGCGGCAGAATGAAAAACTGTTTTTT.

The V call is TRBV6-1, the J call TRBJ1-6; the match to TRBD1 covers 9 bases. After removal of 10 bases from V and 10 bases from J, the junction contained 5 bases not matched to a gene. CDR3 length: 12 residues. Germline-derived CDR1 and CDR2 are MNHNS and SASEGT. Written as DNA, the CDR3 is TGTGCCACCAGGACAGGGGAATCACCCCTCCACTTT. Encoded protein: CATRTGESPLHF.

This clone was counted a single time. V gene TRBV5-1 combines with J gene TRBJ2-3; D unresolved. Germline loops: CDR1 SGHRS, CDR2 YFSETQ. This CDR3 spans 14 amino acids. Trimming stripped 1 base from V and 2 bases from J, with 8 bases between. The CDR3 bases are TGCGCCAGCAGCTTGAACCAGTACACAGATACGCAGTATTTT. Protein: CASSLNQYTDTQYF.

Comments on this clone: An end of the junction does not agree with germline; a read error may underlie this. This chain connects TRBV6-4 to TRBJ2-2; 7 bases align to TRBD1. Germline V CDR1 and CDR2: MRHNA, SNTAGT. The CDR3 loop spans 14 amino acids. DNA of the CDR3: TGTGCCGGCAGTGCACAGGGGTTGGCCGGGGAGCTGTTTTTT. Protein: CAGSAQGLAGELFF.

CDR3: CASSLEGQASGYTF. DNA of the CDR3: TGTGCCAGCAGCTTGGAGGGACAGGCGTCCGGCTACACCTTC. V usage is TRBV7-2 and J usage is TRBJ1-2, with TRBD1 matching 8 bases. Germline V gene lookup returns CDR1 SGHTA and CDR2 FQGNSA. This CDR3 has 14 amino acids. The ends lost 3 bases at V and 8 bases at J; junction bases unmatched: 8.

J is TRBJ1-3 and V is TRBV9, with 12 positions matching TRBD1. The CDR3 has 16 residues. V lost 3 bases and J lost 8; bases outside the gene matches: 9. CDR1 SGDLS and CDR2 YYNGEE come from the germline V gene. The CDR3 region is CASSALPWDRGHTIYF. CDR3 nucleotides: TGTGCCAGCAGCGCCCTTCCTTGGGACAGGGGGCACACCATATATTTT.

This rearrangement joins TRBV4-1 to TRBJ2-1; D remains ambiguous. V shed 1 base and J shed 3 bases, with 13 bases lying between them. Germline V gene sequence: CDR1 MGHRA, CDR2 YSYEKL. CDR3 size: 16 residues. DNA for the CDR3: TGCGCCAGCAGCCAAGTTCCGGTTGACATCTACAATGAGCAGTTCTTC. Its translation is CASSQVPVDIYNEQFF.

The rearrangement joins TRBV7-8 to TRBJ2-1; D is undetermined. There are 13 residues in the CDR3. Germline V gene sequence: CDR1 SGHVS, CDR2 FQNEAQ. Trimming removed 5 bases at V and 7 bases at J, with 12 bases between. The CDR3 DNA is TGTGCCAGCAGCCTTGTCAGGTCGAATGAGCAGTTCTTC. Amino acids: CASSLVRSNEQFF.

The gene calls are TRBV5-1 and TRBJ2-4, with D maybe TRBD2 (6 bases). This CDR3 has 14 residues. Germline values: CDR1 SGHRS, CDR2 YFSETQ. With 4 bases removed from V and 8 bases from J, the gap between germline ends came to 16 bases. The CDR3 is CASSGGLQGDIQYF. The CDR3 nucleotides are TGCGCCAGCAGCGGGGGACTTCAAGGAGACATTCAGTACTTC.

The rearrangement links TRBV3-1 (or the pseudogene TRBV3-2) to TRBJ2-1; the match to TRBD2 covers 14 bases. CDR3 length equals 16 residues. V lost 4 bases to trimming and J lost 8 bases; unmatched junction nucleotides: 7. Looked up from germline, CDR1 is LGHDT and CDR2 is YNNKEL (reference sequence). As DNA, the CDR3 is TGTGCCAGCAGCCGACTAGCGGGGGGGCCGTTCGATGAGCAGTTCTTC. Translating gives CASSRLAGGPFDEQFF.

The chain recombines TRBV2 with TRBJ1-1, with TRBD1 matching 9 bases. This CDR3 is built from 14 residues. Unmatched junction bases numbered 6, after V lost 7 bases and J lost 3 bases. Germline assignment: CDR1 SNHLY and CDR2 FYNNEI. The CDR3 DNA sequence: TGTGCCAGCACCACACAGGGGGCTGACACTGAAGCTTTCTTT. Protein: CASTTQGADTEAFF.

V is TRBV2 and J is TRBJ1-1; D is unresolved. Germline V gives CDR1 SNHLY, CDR2 FYNNEI. The CDR3 has 15 residues. Trimming stripped 4 bases from V and 1 base from J, with 13 bases between. CDR3 coding DNA: TGTGCCAGCAGTGCATCCCCGGCGGCGAACACTGAAGCTTTCTTT. Residues: CASSASPAANTEAFF.

The chain links TRBV19 to TRBJ2-3; 9 bases fit TRBD1. The CDR3 is made up of 17 amino acids. Per the germline V gene, CDR1 is LNHDA and CDR2 is SQIVND (reference sequence). J was trimmed by 5 bases and V by 6 bases; bases with no gene match: 15. CDR3 bases: TGTGCCAGTAGAGTCTCCCCGGTGGGACAGGGTGGAGATACGCAGTATTTT. As protein: CASRVSPVGQGGDTQYF.

The gene calls are TRBV7-3 and TRBJ2-1; TRBD1 matches at 8 bases. Germline CDR1 is SGHTA and CDR2 is FQGTGA. The CDR3 length is 13 residues. V lost 5 bases, J lost 10 bases, and 7 bases stayed unmatched. CDR3 residues: CASSPEDREEQFF. For the CDR3, the DNA is TGTGCCAGCAGCCCTGAGGACAGGGAAGAGCAGTTCTTC.

The genes are TRBV3-1 (or the pseudogene TRBV3-2) and TRBJ1-6; perhaps TRBD1 as D (5 bases). Between the trimmed V and J ends, which lost 7 bases and 9 bases, there was a span of 16 bases. Germline V CDR1 and CDR2: LGHDT, YNNKEL (reference sequence). The CDR3 sequence is 14 residues long. The CDR3 nucleotides are TGTGCCAGCAACCCAGGGACCGGGGGTTCACCCCTCCACTTT. It specifies CASNPGTGGSPLHF.

The rearrangement joins TRBV5-1 to TRBJ1-1, with TRBD1 identical over 10 bases. This CDR3 has 16 residues. CDR1 is SGHRS, CDR2 YFSETQ, per germline. V gave up 7 bases and J gave up 2 bases; unmatched junction bases: 11. CDR3 protein: CASRRTGTGVNTEAFF. The CDR3 nucleotides read TGCGCCAGCCGAAGAACGGGGACAGGGGTAAACACTGAAGCTTTCTTT.